Listed below are T cell receptor beta chains from one sample, sequenced in a study of blood T cell repertoires in COVID-19. Using immunoSEQ multiplex PCR, the repertoire was profiled, and TCRdb retains in-frame clones only, with some absent. The sample consists of around 160,000 clones, 75% to 90% of them appearing once. Sequenced input: peripheral blood. The receptors shown here come from a man older than 75 with acute or convalescent COVID-19. CDR3s leave out the opening cysteine and the closing phenylalanine or tryptophan. Fields, in order: J gene, V gene, CDR3 protein.

TRBJ1-2	TRBV3-1/TRBV3-2	ASSPGEINYGYT
TRBJ2-1	TRBV28	ASSLQGHAGEF
TRBJ1-5	TRBV3-1/TRBV3-2	ASSQDFPAETSNQPQH
TRBJ2-7	TRBV28	ASSLQSVEQY
TRBJ2-6	TRBV6-7	ARTRGDSGANVLT
TRBJ2-7	TRBV11-2	ASSASSGLSLYEQY
TRBJ2-7	TRBV5-4	ASSLNSYGQY
TRBJ1-2	TRBV7-2	ASSSRTGGYT
TRBJ2-3	TRBV11-2	ASSLSGGLHTDTQY
TRBJ1-2	TRBV28	ASSLWWGHPA
TRBJ2-1	TRBV10-1	ASSRTSSYNEQF
TRBJ1-5	TRBV4-1	ASSEHGTDNQPQH
TRBJ1-6	TRBV6-5	ASSYSSGINSPLH
TRBJ1-2	TRBV12-3/TRBV12-4	ASTAGANYGYT
TRBJ1-5	TRBV2	ASSEARGTSYNQPQH
TRBJ1-6	TRBV9	ASSVAGLDSPLH
TRBJ2-7	TRBV4-2	ASSRGGSYEQY
TRBJ1-3	TRBV2	ASSAPGNSGNTIY
TRBJ1-2	TRBV10-3	AISDGVQYGYT
TRBJ1-2	TRBV12-3/TRBV12-4	ATTGQGVYGYT
TRBJ1-1	TRBV5-1	ASSPSSRANTEAF
TRBJ1-2	TRBV19	ASSKQGDYGYT
TRBJ2-5	TRBV5-1	ASSLTGGPSKETQY
TRBJ1-2	TRBV19	ASIPDTQKRYGYT
TRBJ1-6	TRBV5-1	ASRSLDRGGPLH
TRBJ2-5	TRBV5-1	ASSLGQMETQY
TRBJ1-5	TRBV19	ASRPIDRSDNQPQH
TRBJ1-1	TRBV23-1	ASTQSTGERHTEAF
TRBJ1-1	TRBV28	ASNSKNTEAF
TRBJ2-4	TRBV7-2	ASSSDRGRGNIQY
TRBJ1-3	TRBV6-4	ASSGSIGNTIY
TRBJ2-2	TRBV2	ASQGQGLDTGELF
TRBJ1-1	TRBV19	ASSIGTGVDTEAF
TRBJ1-6	TRBV3-1/TRBV3-2	ASSPTRGYNSPLH
TRBJ1-1	TRBV3-1/TRBV3-2	ASSQAGGENTEAF
TRBJ2-1	TRBV12-5	ASRLGEQF